These T cell receptor beta chains were read from a single sample in a study of T cells in localized non-small cell lung cancer. Generated by immunoSEQ multiplex PCR, the TCRdb table keeps only in-frame clones and is missing some. The data show about 40,000 clones, around 81% seen once. The source material was peripheral blood mononuclear cells, sampled before any cancer treatment. The receptors come from a male donor aged 60 or older with stage II lung adenocarcinoma. CDR3s include the opening cysteine and the closing phenylalanine or tryptophan. D genes are given only for firm matches. Clone size appears in some rows only: once, few, many, or a class for an expanded clone.

V	D	J	size	DNA	CDR3
TRBV28	.	TRBJ1-2	.	TGTGCCAGCAGACCGGGTTCAGGGAGCTATGGCTACACCTTC	CASRPGSGSYGYTF
TRBV5-4	.	TRBJ2-7	.	TGTGCCAGCAGCTCAACATTTACACAGGAGCAGTACTTC	CASSSTFTQEQYF
TRBV6-6	.	TRBJ2-5	.	TGTGCCAGCAGTTGGGACCGGGACTCTCAAGAGACCCAGTACTTC	CASSWDRDSQETQYF
TRBV27	.	TRBJ1-1	once	TGTGCCAGCAGTGACCGGGCAGGAAAAACTGAAGCTTTCTTT	CASSDRAGKTEAFF
TRBV6-5	TRBD1	TRBJ2-1	.	TGTGCCAGCAGTTCCGTCGACAGGGGAGTCAATGAGCAGTTCTTC	CASSSVDRGVNEQFF
TRBV6-5	TRBD2	TRBJ2-2	.	TGTGCCAGCACCAGGGGACTAGCGGGAGGTGGGGAGCTGTTTTTT	CASTRGLAGGGELFF
TRBV2	.	TRBJ2-2	.	TGTGCCAGTAGACAGGACCGCACCGGGGAGCTGTTTTTT	CASRQDRTGELFF
TRBV27	.	TRBJ1-1	.	TGTGCCAGCAGTTGGGGGGGATTCTCCTTGAACACTGAAGCTTTCTTT	CASSWGGFSLNTEAFF
TRBV7-2	.	TRBJ1-1	few	TGTGCCAGCAGCTTAAGAACCAACACTGAAGCTTTCTTT	CASSLRTNTEAFF
TRBV7-2	.	TRBJ2-5	.	TGTGCCAGCAGCTCGACCGGGGCCGCGGGGACCCAGTACTTC	CASSSTGAAGTQYF
TRBV6-6	.	TRBJ1-5	.	TGTGCCAGCACCCGGGGGTCGGATCAGCCCCAGCATTTT	CASTRGSDQPQHF
TRBV16	TRBD1	TRBJ2-7	.	TGTGCCAGCAGCCAATCCACCGGGACAGGGGGCTACGAGCAGTACTTC	CASSQSTGTGGYEQYF
TRBV7-6	.	TRBJ2-5	few	TGTGCCAGCAGCTTACTCGGTTCACTGACACAAGAGACCCAGTACTTC	CASSLLGSLTQETQYF
TRBV25-1	.	TRBJ2-7	.	TGTGCCAGCAGTGATCAAACACTAGCTCCGAGCTCCTACGAGCAGTACTTC	CASSDQTLAPSSYEQYF
TRBV16	TRBD1	TRBJ1-2	.	TGTGCCAGCAGCCAATTACCCTACGGACAGGGGGCCCTATTATATGGCTACACCTTC	CASSQLPYGQGALLYGYTF
TRBV18	.	TRBJ1-1	.	TGTGCCAGCTCACCCGGGGCCCAGGACACTGAAGCTTTCTTT	CASSPGAQDTEAFF
TRBV2	.	TRBJ2-7	.	TGTGCCAGCATCTCAAGGGAGGGGGAACAGTACGAGCAGTACTTC	CASISREGEQYEQYF
TRBV6-4	TRBD1	TRBJ1-1	.	TGTGCCAGCAGTGACCTTAGACAGGGGGGCGAGGGGTCGAGTCAGGAAGCTTTCTTT	CASSDLRQGGEGSSQEAFF
TRBV18	.	TRBJ2-5	.	TGTGCCAGCTCACCCGAGGGTACGGAGACCCAGTACTTC	CASSPEGTETQYF
TRBV7-9	.	TRBJ1-2	.	TGTGCCAGCAGCGAGACCCGGGGGTCGGGTGGCTACACCTTC	CASSETRGSGGYTF
TRBV30	.	TRBJ2-7	.	TGTGCCTGGAGGGACGACAGGTACGAGCAGTACTTC	CAWRDDRYEQYF
TRBV6-1	.	TRBJ2-7	.	TGTGCCAGCACCGACCCAACAGTCTACGAGCAGTACTTC	CASTDPTVYEQYF
TRBV5-1	TRBD1	TRBJ1-2	.	TGCGCCAGCAGCGAGGGACAGGGTGGAGGCTATGGCTACACCTTC	CASSEGQGGGYGYTF
TRBV5-4	.	TRBJ2-1	.	TGTGCCAGCAGCTCCAACGACTACAATGAGCAGTTCTTC	CASSSNDYNEQFF
TRBV7-2	.	TRBJ2-5	.	TGTGCCAGCAGCAGACAGATCCAAGAGACCCAGTACTTC	CASSRQIQETQYF
TRBV30	.	TRBJ1-4	.	TGTGCCTGGAGTGGAGCAGTTGGGTCCGAAAAACTGTTTTTT	CAWSGAVGSEKLFF
TRBV9	.	TRBJ1-4	.	TGTGCCAGCAGCGTAGGAGGTTCTAATGAAAAACTGTTTTTT	CASSVGGSNEKLFF
TRBV27	TRBD2	TRBJ2-3	.	TGTGCCAGCAGTACTGCCAGGGGACTAGGTCCCCGAGATACGCAGTATTTT	CASSTARGLGPRDTQYF
TRBV15	TRBD1	TRBJ1-3	.	TGTGCCACCAGCAGTGGGGACAGCGCCCTTCTCGACACCATATATTTT	CATSSGDSALLDTIYF
TRBV5-1	.	TRBJ1-2	.	TGCGCCAGCAGCTCGGCACGGGGTTTTGGCTACACCTTC	CASSSARGFGYTF
TRBV27	TRBD1	TRBJ1-5	.	TGTGCCAGCAGGGGAGGGGGCGACGGTCAGCCCCAGCATTTT	CASRGGGDGQPQHF
TRBV28	TRBD1	TRBJ1-1	.	TGTGCCAGCAGCGACAGGGTCCGTGAAGCTTTCTTT	CASSDRVREAFF
TRBV16	.	TRBJ1-5	.	TGTGCCAGCTGCCACACGAATAGCAATCAGCCCCAGCATTTT	CASCHTNSNQPQHF
TRBV7-2	TRBD2	TRBJ2-2	.	TGTGCCAGCAGCCTACTAGCGGGAGCGAGCGGGGAGCTGTTTTTT	CASSLLAGASGELFF
TRBV20-1	.	TRBJ2-3	.	TGCAGTGCTCCCCTCACAGATACGCAGTATTTT	CSAPLTDTQYF
TRBV30	.	TRBJ1-3	.	TGTGCCTGGGCTCATGGGGGGCACTCTGGAAACACCATATATTTT	CAWAHGGHSGNTIYF
TRBV5-4	TRBD1	TRBJ1-2	.	TGTGCCAGCAGCTCTGGGACAGGGCTCCTCTATGGCTACACCTTC	CASSSGTGLLYGYTF
TRBV5-4	.	TRBJ2-3	.	TGTGCCAGCAGCTGGATAGAGTCAGATACGCAGTATTTT	CASSWIESDTQYF
TRBV27	.	TRBJ1-5	.	TGTGCCAGCAGTCCCGCAGGGGCTAGCAATCAGCCCCAGCATTTT	CASSPAGASNQPQHF
TRBV5-4	.	TRBJ1-2	.	TGTGCCAGCAGACGAAGTCGACAAAATGACGCGGGCTACACCTTC	CASRRSRQNDAGYTF
TRBV29-1	.	TRBJ2-2	.	TGCAGCGTTGCGCCGGGCGTAAACACCGGGGAGCTGTTTTTT	CSVAPGVNTGELFF
TRBV25-1	.	TRBJ1-5	.	TGTGCCAGCAGTCTAGGGAGTCAGCCCCAGCATTTT	CASSLGSQPQHF
TRBV6-5	.	TRBJ1-1	.	TGTGCCACCCGACCCTGGGGGGGGGCCAACACTGAAGCTTTCTTT	CATRPWGGANTEAFF